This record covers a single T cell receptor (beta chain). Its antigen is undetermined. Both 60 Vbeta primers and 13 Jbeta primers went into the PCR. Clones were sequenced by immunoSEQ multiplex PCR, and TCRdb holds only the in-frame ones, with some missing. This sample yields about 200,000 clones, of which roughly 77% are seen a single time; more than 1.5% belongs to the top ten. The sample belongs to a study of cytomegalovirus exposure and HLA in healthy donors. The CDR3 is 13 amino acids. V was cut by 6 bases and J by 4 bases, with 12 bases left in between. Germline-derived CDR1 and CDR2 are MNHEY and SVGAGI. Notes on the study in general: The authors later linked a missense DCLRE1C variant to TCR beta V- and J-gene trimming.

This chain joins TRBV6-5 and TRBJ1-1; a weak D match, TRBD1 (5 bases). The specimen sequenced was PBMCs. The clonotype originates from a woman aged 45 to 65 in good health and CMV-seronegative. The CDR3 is CASRGPGGTEAFF. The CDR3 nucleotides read TGTGCCAGCAGGGGGCCGGGGGGCACTGAAGCTTTCTTT.